Each of the 9 T cell receptor beta chains below was sequenced from the same sample in a study of T cells after yellow fever vaccination. TCRdb re-analysed the 5' RACE reads in MiXCR, keeping a single row per CDR3 protein. This table has hundreds of thousands of distinct CDR3 sequences, about 12% appearing once. Specimen: PBMCs, collected on the day of the yellow fever booster vaccination. The source of these receptors is a man aged 30 to 39 who received the YFV17D yellow fever vaccine.

This clonotype was seen only a few times. The rearrangement links TRBV11-2 to TRBJ2-1, with a weak D call TRBD2 (6 bases). In germline, CDR1 is SGHAT, CDR2 FQNNGV. The V gene lost 4 bases and the J gene lost 9 bases, with 16 bases spanning the gap. This CDR3 comprises 14 residues. CDR3 coding DNA: TGTGCCAGCAGCTCCCGGGAATGGCGGGGTGAGCAGTTCTTC. Its translation: CASSSREWRGEQFF.

This clonotype has just a few counts. The CDR3 sequence: CASGAGNQPQHF. CDR3 coding DNA: TGTGCCAGCGGGGCCGGCAATCAGCCCCAGCATTTT. The V and J genes are TRBV6-6 and TRBJ1-5; maybe TRBD1 (5 bases). The V end was cut by 8 bases, the J end by 2 bases, with 7 bases between. The CDR3 sequence is 12 residues long. Germline CDR1 MNHNY, CDR2 SVGAGI (reference sequence).

This clonotype was recorded a few times. The chain uses TRBV6-5 and TRBJ2-7; 12 positions match TRBD2. The V and J ends lost 6 bases and 2 bases, in that order; junction bases with no gene match: 8. Germline CDR1 and CDR2: MNHEY and SVGAGI. The CDR3 loop spans 16 amino acids. CDR3 loop: CASRPPASGRAYEQYF. DNA for the CDR3: TGTGCCAGCAGACCCCCGGCTAGCGGGAGGGCCTACGAGCAGTACTTC.

This clonotype was picked up a small number of times. The V and J genes are TRBV6-2 or TRBV6-3 and TRBJ2-5, with TRBD2 matching 10 bases. Trimming at V came to 5 bases and at J to 5 bases, leaving 11 bases not matched to a gene. Germline V gene sequence: CDR1 MNHEY, CDR2 SVGEGT. There are 16 residues in the CDR3. In nucleotides, the CDR3 is TGTGCCAGCAGTCCATTCAGCGGGAGGGCCAAGGAGACCCAGTACTTC. Translation: CASSPFSGRAKETQYF.

CDR3 DNA: TGTGCCTGGAGTGTACCCGGGGGCACTGAAGCTTTCTTT. Amino acids: CAWSVPGGTEAFF. The gene calls are TRBV30 and TRBJ1-1, with TRBD1 as a possible D gene (5 bases). Deletions cut 0 bases from V and 4 bases from J, with 9 bases between. The germline V gene has CDR1 GTSNPN and CDR2 SVGIG (reference sequence). The CDR3 is 13 residues long.

There are many counts of this clonotype. The rearrangement joins TRBV27 to TRBJ2-7; 7 positions match TRBD2. The CDR3 loop spans 13 amino acids. Germline values: CDR1 MNHEY, CDR2 SMNVEV (reference sequence). V lost 6 bases and J lost 0; bases outside the gene matches: 2. The CDR3 loop reads CASSRTSSYEQYF. The CDR3 DNA follows: TGTGCCAGCAGCCGGACTAGCTCCTACGAGCAGTACTTC.

This clonotype has only a few counts. J is TRBJ2-1 and V is TRBV5-1; 12 nucleotides agree with TRBD2. This CDR3 has 17 amino acids. Germline loops: CDR1 SGHRS, CDR2 YFSETQ. J was trimmed by 10 bases and V by 0 bases; bases with no gene match: 11. CDR3 residues: CASSLGTTSGRREEQFF. The CDR3 region has the DNA TGCGCCAGCAGCTTGGGAACCACTAGCGGGAGGAGAGAAGAGCAGTTCTTC.

This clonotype was found a few times. The junction and the germline gene differ at one end; a read error may be behind it. The V and J genes are TRBV5-1 and TRBJ1-5, with TRBD1 matching over 10 bases. Germline V gene data show CDR1 as SGHRS and CDR2 as YFSETQ. This CDR3 contains 14 residues. This CDR3 is CASSSTGQGKGLVF. The CDR3 nucleotides read TGCGCCAGCAGCTCCACGGGACAGGGGAAAGGATTGGTCTTT.

The gene calls are TRBV6-1 and TRBJ2-1, with a possible D match to TRBD2 (6 bases). The ends were cut back, 5 bases at V and 8 bases at J, with 22 bases in the middle. This CDR3 spans 16 amino acids. Germline V gene data show CDR1 as MNHNS and CDR2 as SASEGT. For the CDR3, the DNA is TGTGCCAGCAGTCCCGCCTTCGGGCGCGGGGTGGATGAGCAGTTCTTC. Translation gives CASSPAFGRGVDEQFF.